The clone carrying this TCR beta chain was seen a handful of times. Its target is unknown. The data were taken from a study of cytomegalovirus exposure and HLA in healthy donors. Findings and caveats of the study: Trimming of TCR beta V- and J-genes showed a link, identified in a later analysis, to a missense DCLRE1C variant. The study listed approximately 160 cytomegalovirus-associated TCR beta chains. In a later analysis, an Asian-associated ancestry cluster reportedly showed fewer N-insertions than the approximately 700-donor mean.

13 Jbeta primers and 60 Vbeta primers were used for the PCR. In the study's own analysis: A later analysis tallied 87 million or so unique TCR beta chains, approximately 10 million of them shared. Sequencing used immunoSEQ multiplex PCR; TCRdb keeps in-frame clones, though not all of them. The V and J calls and the clone size are those of that table, but D and trimming were determined from the DNA. Of some 130,000 clones listed, approximately 82% were seen once; the top ten hold approximately 1.5%. V was pared by 4 bases and J by 0 bases, with 9 bases between. CDR3 length: 15 amino acids. CDR1 is SGHTA and CDR2 is FQGTGA in the germline V gene.

This sequence originates from a female donor in good health and CMV-seronegative. The sequencing input was PBMCs. The rearrangement joins TRBV7-3 to TRBJ1-4, with a weak D call TRBD1 (6 bases). CDR3 loop: CASSSGVPTNEKLFF. As DNA, the CDR3 is TGTGCCAGCAGCTCAGGGGTCCCAACTAATGAAAAACTGTTTTTT.